This entry concerns a single T cell receptor beta chain. Using genomic DNA as the template, TCR beta VDJ and CDR3 profiling was carried out. TCRdb re-called the reads through MiXCR, storing one row per CDR3 protein. This table has 150,000 to 200,000 distinct CDR3 sequences, around 60% appearing once. This specimen comes from a study of CD8+CD57+ T cells in acquired aplastic anemia. The germline CDR1 and CDR2 sequences are SEHNR and FQNEAQ (reference sequence). The CDR3 contains 16 residues. Trimming pared 1 base from V and 8 bases from J, leaving 19 bases between. Sequenced sample: sorted CD4+, CD8+, or CD8+CD57+ T cells (not recorded which) from PBMCs. This clonotype was sampled from a human donor in good health. This chain uses TRBV7-9 with TRBJ2-3; tentative D call: TRBD1 (6 bases). The CDR3 loop is CASSLGGQKLPGTQYF. DNA for the CDR3: TGTGCCAGCAGCTTAGGAGGACAGAAGCTCCCAGGTACGCAGTATTTT.